A selection of T cell receptor beta chains follows, all from one sample in a study of shared clonotypes between healthy human individuals. Here immunoSEQ multiplex PCR was the method, and the copy in TCRdb shows in-frame clones only, minus some. The data contain over 2 million clones, 92% of them singletons. The sequenced sample consisted of naive CD4+ T cells from PBMCs. All receptors come from a young man in good health. Some clones in this sample may be carry-over from other donors' samples. CDR3s include the opening cysteine and the closing phenylalanine or tryptophan. D genes are given only for firm matches. Some rows mark clone size as missing; the rest say once, few, many or name a class of expanded clone.

V: TRBV11-3
size: -
D: -
J: TRBJ2-1
CDR3: CASTNQPSGEQFF
DNA: TGTGCCAGCACCAATCAGCCCAGCGGTGAGCAGTTCTTC

V: TRBV10-3
size: -
D: TRBD1
J: TRBJ1-3
CDR3: CAISATGTGSGNTIYF
DNA: TGTGCCATCAGCGCAACCGGGACAGGGTCCGGAAACACCATATATTTT

V: TRBV5-4
size: -
D: TRBD2
J: TRBJ2-7
CDR3: CASSSRTGGPREQYF
DNA: TGTGCCAGTAGCTCAAGGACGGGAGGGCCTCGCGAGCAGTACTTC

V: TRBV6-1
size: -
D: -
J: TRBJ2-3
CDR3: CASSPFSTDTQYF
DNA: TGTGCCAGCAGTCCGTTCAGCACAGATACGCAGTATTTT

V: TRBV29-1
size: -
D: -
J: TRBJ2-7
CDR3: CSGGQTYEQYF
DNA: TGCAGTGGGGGGCAGACCTACGAGCAGTACTTC

V: TRBV19
size: once
D: -
J: TRBJ2-1
CDR3: CASRLGTYNEQFF
DNA: TGTGCCAGTAGGTTAGGCACCTACAATGAGCAGTTCTTC

V: TRBV9
size: once
D: TRBD1
J: TRBJ2-4
CDR3: CASSLSLREGQGNIQYF
DNA: TGTGCCAGCAGCCTCAGCCTAAGGGAGGGACAGGGTAACATTCAGTACTTC

V: TRBV5-1
size: -
D: TRBD1
J: TRBJ1-1
CDR3: CASSWTGDMNTEAFF
DNA: TGCGCCAGCAGCTGGACAGGGGATATGAACACTGAAGCTTTCTTT

V: TRBV5-4
size: -
D: -
J: TRBJ2-5
CDR3: CASSPDSPETQYF
DNA: TGTGCCAGCAGCCCGGACTCCCCAGAGACCCAGTACTTC

V: TRBV5-1
size: -
D: TRBD1
J: TRBJ2-1
CDR3: CASSLEGTAEQFF
DNA: TGCGCCAGCAGCTTGGAAGGGACAGCTGAGCAGTTCTTC

V: TRBV6-1
size: -
D: -
J: TRBJ2-7
CDR3: CASSEGQARGSEQYF
DNA: TGTGCCAGCAGTGAAGGTCAGGCTAGAGGGAGCGAGCAGTACTTC

V: TRBV6-4
size: -
D: TRBD1
J: TRBJ1-1
CDR3: CASRGGAGTEAFF
DNA: TGTGCCAGCAGAGGGGGCGCGGGAACTGAAGCTTTCTTT

V: TRBV30
size: few
D: -
J: TRBJ1-1
CDR3: CAWSPELNTEAFF
DNA: TGTGCCTGGAGTCCTGAATTGAACACTGAAGCTTTCTTT

V: TRBV11-3
size: -
D: -
J: TRBJ2-3
CDR3: CASSQEASTDTQYF
DNA: TGTGCCAGCAGCCAAGAGGCCAGCACAGATACGCAGTATTTT

V: TRBV5-1
size: -
D: TRBD1
J: TRBJ1-2
CDR3: CASSSGQANYGYTF
DNA: TGCGCCAGCAGCTCAGGACAGGCTAACTATGGCTACACCTTC

V: TRBV11-1
size: -
D: TRBD1
J: TRBJ1-1
CDR3: CASSIRTRTGKGAFF
DNA: TGTGCCAGCAGCATCAGAACTCGGACAGGGAAAGGAGCTTTCTTT

V: TRBV18
size: -
D: TRBD1
J: TRBJ1-1
CDR3: CASSSSRGGYTEAFF
DNA: TGTGCCAGCTCATCATCCCGAGGGGGCTACACTGAAGCTTTCTTT

V: TRBV5-1
size: -
D: TRBD1
J: TRBJ1-2
CDR3: CASSPGNMGTGEGYTF
DNA: TGCGCCAGCAGCCCCGGTAATATGGGGACAGGGGAAGGCTACACCTTC

V: TRBV11-1
size: -
D: -
J: TRBJ1-2
CDR3: CASSRTGHIKGANYGYTF
DNA: TGTGCCAGCAGCCGTACTGGACATATTAAAGGGGCTAACTATGGCTACACCTTC

V: TRBV28
size: -
D: -
J: TRBJ2-3
CDR3: CASSFTATQYF
DNA: TGTGCCAGCAGTTTCACTGCGACGCAGTATTTT

V: TRBV7-9
size: few
D: -
J: TRBJ1-1
CDR3: CASSLPLGRLNTEAFF
DNA: TGTGCCAGCAGCCTCCCCCTAGGACGTCTGAACACTGAAGCTTTCTTT

V: TRBV4-1
size: -
D: TRBD1
J: TRBJ1-2
CDR3: CASSQPLQGAPNYGYTF
DNA: TGCGCCAGCAGCCAACCCCTCCAGGGGGCCCCTAACTATGGCTACACCTTC

V: TRBV28
size: -
D: -
J: TRBJ1-1
CDR3: CASSEGVSTEAFF
DNA: TGTGCCAGCAGTGAGGGGGTTAGCACTGAAGCTTTCTTT

V: TRBV6-5
size: -
D: TRBD1
J: TRBJ1-2
CDR3: CASSPRTGYGYTF
DNA: TGTGCCAGCAGCCCCCGGACAGGCTATGGCTACACCTTC

V: TRBV28
size: -
D: -
J: TRBJ1-4
CDR3: CASSLASESKLFF
DNA: TGTGCCAGCAGTTTAGCATCCGAGAGTAAACTGTTTTTT

V: TRBV7-9
size: -
D: -
J: TRBJ2-5
CDR3: CASSLAGHTKETQYF
DNA: TGTGCCAGCAGCTTAGCTGGGCACACGAAAGAGACCCAGTACTTC

V: TRBV5-1
size: -
D: TRBD2
J: TRBJ2-7
CDR3: CASSLGLAGGGNEQYF
DNA: TGCGCCAGCAGCTTGGGACTAGCGGGAGGTGGCAACGAGCAGTACTTC

V: TRBV6-6
size: once
D: -
J: TRBJ2-1
CDR3: CASSTEPRVEQFF
DNA: TGTGCCAGCAGTACCGAACCCAGGGTTGAGCAGTTCTTC

V: TRBV6-5
size: -
D: -
J: TRBJ1-1
CDR3: CASSDRGAEAFF
DNA: TGTGCCAGCAGTGATAGGGGGGCTGAAGCTTTCTTT

V: TRBV28
size: -
D: -
J: TRBJ2-2
CDR3: CASSPLGHPAGELFF
DNA: TGTGCCAGCAGCCCTCTGGGCCACCCAGCCGGGGAGCTGTTTTTT

V: TRBV11-3
size: -
D: -
J: TRBJ2-4
CDR3: CASSFSEGIQYF
DNA: TGTGCCAGCAGCTTTTCTGAGGGCATTCAGTACTTC

V: TRBV9
size: -
D: TRBD2
J: TRBJ2-5
CDR3: CASGLASGETQYF
DNA: TGTGCCAGCGGACTAGCTTCAGGGGAGACCCAGTACTTC

V: TRBV5-1
size: -
D: TRBD1
J: TRBJ1-1
CDR3: CASSPTDREGTEAFF
DNA: TGCGCCAGCAGCCCAACGGACAGGGAGGGCACTGAAGCTTTCTTT

V: TRBV28
size: -
D: TRBD2
J: TRBJ2-1
CDR3: CASWTSGRINEQFF
DNA: TGTGCCAGTTGGACTAGCGGGAGGATCAATGAGCAGTTCTTC

V: TRBV5-1
size: -
D: -
J: TRBJ2-5
CDR3: CASSLDPGDGQETQYF
DNA: TGCGCCAGCAGCTTGGATCCAGGGGATGGTCAAGAGACCCAGTACTTC

V: TRBV28
size: -
D: -
J: TRBJ2-1
CDR3: CASSLRQLDQFF
DNA: TGTGCCAGCAGTTTAAGACAGCTGGATCAGTTCTTC

V: TRBV28
size: -
D: -
J: TRBJ1-3
CDR3: CAISGGGGASGNTIYF
DNA: TGTGCCATCTCTGGGGGGGGCGGAGCCTCTGGAAACACCATATATTTT

V: TRBV9
size: -
D: TRBD1
J: TRBJ2-7
CDR3: CASSVGTGGGGDEQYF
DNA: TGTGCCAGCAGCGTAGGGACAGGGGGCGGTGGCGACGAGCAGTACTTC

V: TRBV10-3
size: -
D: -
J: TRBJ2-7
CDR3: CAISEAARAYYEQYF
DNA: TGTGCCATCAGTGAAGCGGCTAGAGCATACTACGAGCAGTACTTC

V: TRBV7-9
size: -
D: TRBD1
J: TRBJ1-1
CDR3: CASSRGQGLTNTEAFF
DNA: TGTGCCAGCAGCCGCGGACAGGGGCTAACTAACACTGAAGCTTTCTTT

V: TRBV2
size: few
D: TRBD1
J: TRBJ1-1
CDR3: CASTEQGGNTEAFF
DNA: TGTGCCAGCACTGAACAGGGGGGGAACACTGAAGCTTTCTTT

V: TRBV18
size: -
D: -
J: TRBJ2-1
CDR3: CASIRGVGSYNEQFF
DNA: TGTGCCAGCATTAGGGGGGTCGGATCCTACAATGAGCAGTTCTTC

V: TRBV9
size: -
D: TRBD2
J: TRBJ2-3
CDR3: CASSATGTSGRHTQYF
DNA: TGTGCCAGCAGCGCAACCGGGACTAGCGGGAGGCATACGCAGTATTTT

V: TRBV7-8
size: -
D: TRBD2
J: TRBJ2-3
CDR3: CASSLYSGSGTDTQYF
DNA: TGTGCCAGCAGCCTTTATAGCGGGAGTGGGACAGATACGCAGTATTTT

V: TRBV4-3
size: -
D: -
J: TRBJ2-4
CDR3: CASSQDLGPNIQYF
DNA: TGCGCCAGCAGCCAAGACCTGGGTCCAAACATTCAGTACTTC

V: TRBV5-4
size: once
D: TRBD2
J: TRBJ2-1
CDR3: CASSPGGLAGLNEQFF
DNA: TGTGCCAGCAGCCCCGGCGGTCTAGCGGGACTTAATGAGCAGTTCTTC

V: TRBV5-1
size: -
D: -
J: TRBJ2-2
CDR3: CASSLLPARDTGELFF
DNA: TGCGCCAGCAGCCTTCTCCCCGCCAGGGACACCGGGGAGCTGTTTTTT

V: TRBV6-6
size: -
D: -
J: TRBJ1-5
CDR3: CASSYSQGDQPQHF
DNA: TGTGCCAGCAGTTACTCACAGGGAGATCAGCCCCAGCATTTT

V: TRBV6-5
size: -
D: -
J: TRBJ1-2
CDR3: CASSYRDLGYGYTF
DNA: TGTGCCAGCAGTTATCGGGATTTAGGGTATGGCTACACCTTC

V: TRBV5-4
size: -
D: TRBD1
J: TRBJ1-3
CDR3: CASSSRTGGGNTIYF
DNA: TGTGCCAGCAGCTCCAGGACAGGTGGGGGAAACACCATATATTTT